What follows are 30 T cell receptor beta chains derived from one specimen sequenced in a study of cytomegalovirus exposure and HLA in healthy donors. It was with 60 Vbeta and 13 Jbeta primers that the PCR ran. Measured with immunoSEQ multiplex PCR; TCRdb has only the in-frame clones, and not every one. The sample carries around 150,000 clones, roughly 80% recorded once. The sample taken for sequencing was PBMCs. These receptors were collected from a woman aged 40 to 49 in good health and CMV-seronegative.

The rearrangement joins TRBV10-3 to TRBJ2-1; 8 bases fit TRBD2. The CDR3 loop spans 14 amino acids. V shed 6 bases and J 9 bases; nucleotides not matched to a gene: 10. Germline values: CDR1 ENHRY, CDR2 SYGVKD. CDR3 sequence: CAIRQLAETGEQFF. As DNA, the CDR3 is TGTGCCATCAGACAACTAGCGGAGACGGGTGAGCAGTTCTTC.

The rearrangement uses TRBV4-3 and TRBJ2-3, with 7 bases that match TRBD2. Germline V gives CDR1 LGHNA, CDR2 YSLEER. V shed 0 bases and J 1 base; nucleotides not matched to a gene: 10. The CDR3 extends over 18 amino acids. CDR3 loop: CASSQDRSSSGRTDTQYF. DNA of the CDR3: TGCGCCAGCAGCCAAGATCGATCGTCTAGCGGACGCACAGATACGCAGTATTTT.

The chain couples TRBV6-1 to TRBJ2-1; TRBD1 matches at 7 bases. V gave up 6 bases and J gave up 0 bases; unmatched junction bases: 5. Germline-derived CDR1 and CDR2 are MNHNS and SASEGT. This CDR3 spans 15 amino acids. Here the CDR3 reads CASSDREFSYNEQFF. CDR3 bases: TGTGCCAGCAGCGACAGGGAATTCTCCTACAATGAGCAGTTCTTC.

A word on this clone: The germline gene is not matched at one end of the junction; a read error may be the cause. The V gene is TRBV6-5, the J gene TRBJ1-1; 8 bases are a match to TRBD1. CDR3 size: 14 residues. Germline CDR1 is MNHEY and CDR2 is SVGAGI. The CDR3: CAGSFGQGDTEAFF. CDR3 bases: TGTGCCGGCAGTTTCGGACAGGGCGATACTGAAGCTTTCTTT.

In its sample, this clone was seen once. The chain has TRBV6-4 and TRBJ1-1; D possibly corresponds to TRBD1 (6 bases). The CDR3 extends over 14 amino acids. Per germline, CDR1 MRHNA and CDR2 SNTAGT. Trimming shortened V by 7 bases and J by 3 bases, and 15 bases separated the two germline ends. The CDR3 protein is CASITQGPYTEAFF. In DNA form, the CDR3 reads TGTGCCAGCATCACACAGGGTCCCTACACTGAAGCTTTCTTT.

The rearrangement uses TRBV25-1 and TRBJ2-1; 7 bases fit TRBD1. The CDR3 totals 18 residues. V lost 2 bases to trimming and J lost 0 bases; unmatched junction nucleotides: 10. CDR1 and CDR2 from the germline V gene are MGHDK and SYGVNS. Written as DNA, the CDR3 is TGTGCCAGCAGTGAAAACAAGAAACAGGGGAGCTCCTACAATGAGCAGTTCTTC. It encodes CASSENKKQGSSYNEQFF.

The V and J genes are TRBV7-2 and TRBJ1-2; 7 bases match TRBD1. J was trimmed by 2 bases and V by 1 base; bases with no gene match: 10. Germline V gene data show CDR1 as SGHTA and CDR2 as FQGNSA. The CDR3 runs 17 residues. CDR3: CASSLVFPGTVNYGYTF. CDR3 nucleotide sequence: TGTGCCAGCAGCTTAGTTTTCCCCGGGACAGTAAACTATGGCTACACCTTC.

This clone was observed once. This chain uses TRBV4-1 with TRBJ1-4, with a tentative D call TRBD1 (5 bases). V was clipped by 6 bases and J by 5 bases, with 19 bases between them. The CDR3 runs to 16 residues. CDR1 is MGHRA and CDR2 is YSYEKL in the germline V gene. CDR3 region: CASRQPTGGANEKLFF. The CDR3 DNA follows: TGCGCCAGCAGGCAACCTACCGGCGGGGCAAATGAAAAACTGTTTTTT.

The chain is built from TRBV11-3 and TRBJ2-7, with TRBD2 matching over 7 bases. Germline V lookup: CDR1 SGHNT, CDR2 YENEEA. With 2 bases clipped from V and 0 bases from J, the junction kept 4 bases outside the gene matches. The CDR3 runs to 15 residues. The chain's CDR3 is CASSLSGGSSYEQYF. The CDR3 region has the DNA TGTGCCAGCAGCTTATCGGGGGGAAGCTCCTACGAGCAGTACTTC.

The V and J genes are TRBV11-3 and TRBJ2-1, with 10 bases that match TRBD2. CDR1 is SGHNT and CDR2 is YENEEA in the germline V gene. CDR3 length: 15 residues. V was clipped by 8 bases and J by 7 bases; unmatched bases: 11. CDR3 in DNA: TGTGCCAGCGGGGATAGGACTAGCGGCCCGAATGAGCAGTTCTTC. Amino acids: CASGDRTSGPNEQFF.

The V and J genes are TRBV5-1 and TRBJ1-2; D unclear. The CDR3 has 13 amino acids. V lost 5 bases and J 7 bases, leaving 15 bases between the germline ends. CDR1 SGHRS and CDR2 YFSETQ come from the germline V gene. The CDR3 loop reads CASRRETGGGYTF. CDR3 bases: TGCGCCAGCAGGAGGGAAACGGGTGGTGGCTACACCTTC.

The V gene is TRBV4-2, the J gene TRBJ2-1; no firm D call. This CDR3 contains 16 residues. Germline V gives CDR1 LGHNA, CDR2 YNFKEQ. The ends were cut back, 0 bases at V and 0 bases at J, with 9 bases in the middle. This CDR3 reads CASSQDFASSYNEQFF. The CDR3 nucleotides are TGTGCCAGCAGCCAAGATTTCGCTAGCTCCTACAATGAGCAGTTCTTC.

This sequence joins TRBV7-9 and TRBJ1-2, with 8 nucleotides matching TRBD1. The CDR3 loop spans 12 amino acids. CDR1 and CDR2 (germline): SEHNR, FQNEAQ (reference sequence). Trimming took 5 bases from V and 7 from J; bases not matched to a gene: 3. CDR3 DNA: TGTGCCAGCAGCCAGACAGGGGTTGGCTACACCTTC. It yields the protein CASSQTGVGYTF.

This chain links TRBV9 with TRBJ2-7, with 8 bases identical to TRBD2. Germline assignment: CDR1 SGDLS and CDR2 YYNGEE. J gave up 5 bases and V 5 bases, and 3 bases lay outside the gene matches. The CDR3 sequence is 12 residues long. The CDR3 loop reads CASSTSGHEQYF. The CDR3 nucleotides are TGTGCCAGCAGTACTAGCGGTCACGAGCAGTACTTC.

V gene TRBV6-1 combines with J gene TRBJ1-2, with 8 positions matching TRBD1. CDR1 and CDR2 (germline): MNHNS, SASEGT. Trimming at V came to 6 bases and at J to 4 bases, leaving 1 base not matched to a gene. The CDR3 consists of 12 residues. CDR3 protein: CASSDRGYGYTF. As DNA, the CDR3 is TGTGCCAGCAGCGACAGGGGCTATGGCTACACCTTC.

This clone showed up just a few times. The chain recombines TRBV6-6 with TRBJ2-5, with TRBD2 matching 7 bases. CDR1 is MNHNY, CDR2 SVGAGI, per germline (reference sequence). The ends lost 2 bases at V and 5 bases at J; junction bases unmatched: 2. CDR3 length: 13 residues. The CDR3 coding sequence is TGTGCCAGCAGTTACGGGGGAGGGGAGACCCAGTACTTC. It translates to CASSYGGGETQYF.

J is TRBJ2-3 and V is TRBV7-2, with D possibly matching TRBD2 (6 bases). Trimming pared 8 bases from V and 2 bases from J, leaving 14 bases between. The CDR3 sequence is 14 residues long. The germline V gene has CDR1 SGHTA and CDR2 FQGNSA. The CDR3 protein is CASRVGGNTDTQYF. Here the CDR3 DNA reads TGTGCCAGCCGGGTGGGGGGAAACACAGATACGCAGTATTTT.

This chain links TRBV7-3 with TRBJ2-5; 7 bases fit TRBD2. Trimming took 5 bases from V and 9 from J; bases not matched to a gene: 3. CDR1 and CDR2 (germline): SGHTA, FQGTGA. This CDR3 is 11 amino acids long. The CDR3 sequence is CASSGGGAQYF. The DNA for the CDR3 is TGTGCCAGCAGCGGGGGAGGGGCCCAGTACTTC.

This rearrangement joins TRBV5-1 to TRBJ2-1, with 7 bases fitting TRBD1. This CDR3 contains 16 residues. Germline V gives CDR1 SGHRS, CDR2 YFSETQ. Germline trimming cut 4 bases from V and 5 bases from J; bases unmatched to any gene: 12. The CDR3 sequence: CASSPKYQGVNNEQFF. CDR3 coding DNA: TGCGCCAGCAGCCCCAAGTACCAGGGGGTAAACAATGAGCAGTTCTTC. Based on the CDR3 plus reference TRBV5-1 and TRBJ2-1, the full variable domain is KAGVTQTPRYLIKTRGQQVTLSCSPISGHRSVSWYQQTPGQGLQFLFEYFSETQRNKGNFPGRFSGRQFSNSRSEMNVSTLELGDSALYLCASSPKYQGVNNEQFFGPGTRLTVL.

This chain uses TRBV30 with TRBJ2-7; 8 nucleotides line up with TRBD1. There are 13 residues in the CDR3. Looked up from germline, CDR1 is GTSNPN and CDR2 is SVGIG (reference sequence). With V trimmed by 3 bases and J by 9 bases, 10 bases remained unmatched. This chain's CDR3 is CAWRTGGGSGQYF. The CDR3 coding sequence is TGTGCCTGGAGAACAGGGGGTGGTTCGGGGCAGTACTTC.

CDR3 loop: CASSYRPQGNYGYTF. The DNA for the CDR3 is TGTGCCAGCAGTTACCGCCCACAGGGAAACTATGGCTACACCTTC. V gene TRBV6-5 combines with J gene TRBJ1-2; tentative D call: TRBD1 (6 bases). CDR1 and CDR2 from the germline V gene are MNHEY and SVGAGI. The CDR3 length is 15 residues. V shed 2 bases and J shed 2 bases, with 12 bases lying between them.

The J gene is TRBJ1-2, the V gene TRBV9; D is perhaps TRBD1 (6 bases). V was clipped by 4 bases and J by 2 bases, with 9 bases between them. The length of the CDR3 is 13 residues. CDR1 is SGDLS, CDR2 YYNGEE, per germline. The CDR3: CASSPGQNYGYTF. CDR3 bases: TGTGCCAGCAGCCCCGGACAGAACTATGGCTACACCTTC. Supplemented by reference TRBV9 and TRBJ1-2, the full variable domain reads DSGVTQTPKHLITATGQRVTLRCSPRSGDLSVYWYQQSLDQGLQFLIQYYNGEERAKGNILERFSAQQFPDLHSELNLSSLELGDSALYFCASSPGQNYGYTFGSGTRLTVV.

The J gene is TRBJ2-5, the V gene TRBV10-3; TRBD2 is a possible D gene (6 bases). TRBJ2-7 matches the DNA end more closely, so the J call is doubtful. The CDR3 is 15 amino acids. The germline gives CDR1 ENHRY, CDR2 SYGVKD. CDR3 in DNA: TGTGCCATGGGGGGAGCGGGCCATAACCCCGACGAGCAGTACTTC. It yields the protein CAMGGAGHNPDEQYF.

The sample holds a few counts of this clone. CDR3 in amino acids: CASLRAGVSNEQFF. CDR3 nucleotide sequence: TGTGCCAGTCTCCGAGCGGGAGTATCAAATGAGCAGTTCTTC. This chain links TRBV7-8 with TRBJ2-1; 8 nucleotides match TRBD2. CDR3 size: 14 residues. Germline assignment: CDR1 SGHVS and CDR2 FQNEAQ. V dropped 9 bases and J dropped 7; count of bases not matched to a gene: 11.

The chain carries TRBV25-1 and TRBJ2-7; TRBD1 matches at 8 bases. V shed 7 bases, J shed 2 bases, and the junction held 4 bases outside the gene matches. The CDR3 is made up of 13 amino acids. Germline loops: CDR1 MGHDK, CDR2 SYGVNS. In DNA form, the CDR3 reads TGTGCCAGCACCGAGGACAGGGCCTACGAGCAGTACTTC. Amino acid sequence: CASTEDRAYEQYF.

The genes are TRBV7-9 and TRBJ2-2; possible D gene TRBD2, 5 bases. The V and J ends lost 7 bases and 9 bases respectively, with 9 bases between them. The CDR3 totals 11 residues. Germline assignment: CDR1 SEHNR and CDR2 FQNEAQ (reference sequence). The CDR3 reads CASTRGWELFF. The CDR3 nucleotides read TGTGCCAGCACCCGGGGTTGGGAGCTGTTTTTT.

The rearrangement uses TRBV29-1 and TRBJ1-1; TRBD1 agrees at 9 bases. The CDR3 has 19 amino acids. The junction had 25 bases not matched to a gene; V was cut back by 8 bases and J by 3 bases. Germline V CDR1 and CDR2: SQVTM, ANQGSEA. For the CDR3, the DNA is TGCAGCCACCGGGACAGGGTTTTATACTCCCCGGCCTTGGACACTGAAGCTTTCTTT. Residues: CSHRDRVLYSPALDTEAFF. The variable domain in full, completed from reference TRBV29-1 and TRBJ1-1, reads SAVISQKPSRDICQRGTSLTIQCQVDSQVTMMFWYRQQPGQSLTLIATANQGSEATYESGFVIDKFPISRPNLTFSTLTVSNMSPEDSSIYLCSHRDRVLYSPALDTEAFFGQGTRLTVV.

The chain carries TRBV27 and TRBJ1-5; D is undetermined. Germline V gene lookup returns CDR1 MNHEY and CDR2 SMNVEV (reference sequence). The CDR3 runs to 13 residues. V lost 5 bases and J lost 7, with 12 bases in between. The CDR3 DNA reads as TGTGCCAGCAGTAGGGAACCGGGGCAGCCCCAGCATTTT. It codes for CASSREPGQPQHF.

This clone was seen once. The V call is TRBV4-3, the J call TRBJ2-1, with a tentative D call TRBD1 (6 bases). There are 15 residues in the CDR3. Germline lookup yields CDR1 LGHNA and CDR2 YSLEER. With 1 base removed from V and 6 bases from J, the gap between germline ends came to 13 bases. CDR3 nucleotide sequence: TGCGCCAGCAGCCAAGGAGTAGGACAGATCAATGAGCAGTTCTTC. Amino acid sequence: CASSQGVGQINEQFF.

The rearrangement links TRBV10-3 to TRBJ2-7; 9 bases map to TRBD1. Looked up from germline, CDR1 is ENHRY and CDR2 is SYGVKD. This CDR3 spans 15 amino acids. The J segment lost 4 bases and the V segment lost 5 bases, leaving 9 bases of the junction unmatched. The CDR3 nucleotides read TGTGCCATCAGTCCCGCCGGGACAGGGATGTACGAGCAGTACTTC. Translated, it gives CAISPAGTGMYEQYF.